The 19 T cell receptor beta chains below come from one sample, sequenced in a study of T cell responses to AZD1222 COVID-19 vaccine. The protocol was immunoSEQ multiplex PCR, while the TCRdb copy is restricted to in-frame clones and leaves out a portion. This sample yields almost 70,000 clones, of which less than 90% are seen a single time; around a quarter belongs to the top ten. Here the sequenced sample was peripheral blood, taken 28 days after the second AZD1222 dose. These receptors all come from an adult who received the AZD1222 COVID-19 vaccine.

The V and J genes are TRBV5-1 and TRBJ1-5, with D unresolved. Deletions cut 0 bases from V and 3 bases from J, with 7 bases between. CDR1 and CDR2 (germline): SGHRS, YFSETQ. CDR3 length equals 14 residues. CDR3 bases: TGCGCCAGCAGCTTGGCAGGACTCAATCAGCCCCAGCATTTT. Amino acids: CASSLAGLNQPQHF.

The V call is TRBV29-1, the J call TRBJ2-5; TRBD2 matches 8 bases. Per germline, CDR1 SQVTM and CDR2 ANQGSEA. V was clipped by 6 bases and J by 4 bases; unmatched bases: 4. The CDR3 has 12 residues. The CDR3 DNA sequence: TGCAGCGTCATCGGGGGGGGAGAGACCCAGTACTTC. As protein: CSVIGGGETQYF.

The chain has TRBV3-1 (or the pseudogene TRBV3-2) and TRBJ1-2; weak D call: TRBD1 (5 bases). The CDR3 sequence is 16 residues long. Germline V lookup: CDR1 LGHDT, CDR2 YNNKEL (reference sequence). Trimming shortened V by 7 bases and J by 6 bases, and 24 bases separated the two germline ends. The CDR3 coding sequence is TGTGCCAGCACCCAGACAGTCACGACCGCCTTAGATGGCTACACCTTC. Amino acids: CASTQTVTTALDGYTF.

The V and J genes are TRBV30 and TRBJ2-7; D is possibly TRBD1 or TRBD2 (5 bases each). The CDR3 is 11 amino acids. Germline lookup yields CDR1 GTSNPN and CDR2 SVGIG (reference sequence). Trimming took off 0 bases at V and 8 bases at J, with 8 bases between the two ends. CDR3 residues: CAWSVGEKQYF. The DNA of the CDR3 is TGTGCCTGGAGTGTGGGGGAAAAGCAGTACTTC. The full variable domain, in which reference TRBV30 and TRBJ2-7 provide the parts outside the CDR3, is SQTIHQWPATLVQPVGSPLSLECTVEGTSNPNLYWYRQAAGRGLQLLFYSVGIGQISSEVPQNLSASRPQDRQFILSSKKLLLSDSGFYLCAWSVGEKQYFGPGTRLTVT.

The V gene is TRBV11-3, the J gene TRBJ1-1; D unresolved. The germline V and J ends were trimmed by 4 bases and 8 bases, with 8 bases remaining between them. CDR1 is SGHNT, CDR2 YENEEA, per germline. The CDR3 contains 11 residues. In DNA, the CDR3 is TGTGCCAGCAGCTCCCTTCGCGAAGCTTTCTTT. It yields the protein CASSSLREAFF.

This clone has more than one count but fewer than ten. The chain has TRBV6-5 and TRBJ2-7; D ambiguous. Trimming took 7 bases from V and 2 from J, leaving 15 bases between them. Germline-derived CDR1 and CDR2 are MNHEY and SVGAGI. CDR3 length: 14 amino acids. The CDR3 loop is CASMPLTGPYEQYF. The CDR3 DNA sequence: TGTGCCAGCATGCCTTTGACTGGACCCTACGAGCAGTACTTC.

V gene TRBV12-3 or TRBV12-4 combines with J gene TRBJ1-3, with 8 positions matching TRBD1. There are 13 residues in the CDR3. V was clipped by 10 bases and J by 1 base; unmatched bases: 3. This CDR3 reads CATNRGSGNTIYF. The DNA for the CDR3 is TGTGCCACCAACAGGGGGTCTGGAAACACCATATATTTT.

The gene calls are TRBV4-2 and TRBJ1-4; TRBD1 aligns across 10 bases. CDR1 LGHNA and CDR2 YNFKEQ come from the germline V gene. The CDR3 contains 21 residues. The V segment lost 1 base and the J segment 3 bases; nucleotides outside the gene matches: 17. The CDR3 loop is CASSQGNTGTGVFWANEKLFF. The CDR3 DNA is TGTGCCAGCAGCCAAGGGAACACCGGGACAGGGGTATTTTGGGCTAATGAAAAACTGTTTTTT.

The rearrangement joins TRBV3-1 (or the pseudogene TRBV3-2) to TRBJ1-1, with D possibly matching TRBD1 (6 bases). The CDR3 extends over 14 amino acids. Between the trimmed V and J ends, which lost 4 bases and 4 bases, there was a span of 13 bases. CDR1 LGHDT and CDR2 YNNKEL come from the germline V gene (reference sequence). CDR3 sequence reads: CASSLLEGGTEAFF. CDR3 nucleotide sequence: TGTGCCAGCAGCCTCCTCGAAGGGGGCACTGAAGCTTTCTTT.

The chain joins TRBV12-3 or TRBV12-4 to TRBJ1-2; the D gene is possibly TRBD1 (6 bases). The CDR3 runs to 12 residues. V was clipped by 2 bases and J by 8 bases, with 9 bases between them. CDR3: CASSLYRAGYTF. CDR3 coding DNA: TGTGCCAGCAGTTTATACAGGGCCGGCTACACCTTC.

The genes are TRBV30 and TRBJ2-2; 8 bases are shared with TRBD2. Germline V CDR1 and CDR2: GTSNPN, SVGIG (reference sequence). The V gene end was trimmed by 5 bases and the J gene end by 12 bases; junction bases not matched to a gene: 8. The CDR3 runs 12 residues. DNA for the CDR3: TGTGCCTGGGATAGCGGGGAGGGAAAGCTGTTTTTT. It specifies CAWDSGEGKLFF.

The chain combines TRBV2 with TRBJ2-3; weak D call: TRBD2 (5 bases). Trimming removed 3 bases at V and 9 bases at J, with 7 bases between. Per the germline V gene, CDR1 is SNHLY and CDR2 is FYNNEI. The CDR3 covers 11 residues. CDR3: CASSEVATQYF. In nucleotides, the CDR3 is TGTGCCAGCAGTGAGGTAGCGACGCAGTATTTT.

This chain connects TRBV18 to TRBJ1-1, with D uncertain. The CDR3 loop spans 13 amino acids. Germline V CDR1 and CDR2: KGHSH, LQKENI. V lost 2 bases, J lost 2 bases, and 6 bases lay in between. The CDR3 DNA reads TGTGCCAGCTCACCAGGAGCCAACACTGAAGCTTTCTTT. Translation: CASSPGANTEAFF.

This clone appeared a single time. This chain joins TRBV6-6 and TRBJ2-7; 11 bases line up with TRBD1. The germline gives CDR1 MNHNY, CDR2 SVGAGI (reference sequence). CDR3 size: 16 residues. V gave up 2 bases and J gave up 6 bases; unmatched junction bases: 9. CDR3 protein: CASSYPVGQGASEQYF. CDR3 sequence (DNA): TGTGCCAGCAGTTACCCAGTTGGACAGGGGGCGTCCGAGCAGTACTTC.

The chain employs TRBV5-5 and TRBJ2-7; D is possibly TRBD2 (6 bases). This CDR3 has 14 amino acids. CDR1 is SGHKS, CDR2 YYEKEE, per germline (reference sequence). V was trimmed by 0 bases and J by 4 bases, leaving 11 bases between them. The CDR3: CASSLDGSGYEQYF. DNA of the CDR3: TGTGCCAGCAGCTTGGATGGTAGCGGTTACGAGCAGTACTTC.

V and J are TRBV19 and TRBJ1-2, with D unclear. Trimming left V 3 bases short and J 4 bases short, with 12 bases between. The length of the CDR3 is 14 residues. Germline lookup yields CDR1 LNHDA and CDR2 SQIVND (reference sequence). The CDR3, as DNA: TGTGCCAGTAGTATCGGCCCTTCGGGCTATGGCTACACCTTC. The encoded protein is CASSIGPSGYGYTF.

The V call is TRBV9, the J call TRBJ2-3; the D gene could be TRBD1 or TRBD2 (5 bases each). The germline V gene encodes CDR1 SGDLS and CDR2 YYNGEE. The CDR3 has 14 residues. The V end lost 5 bases, the J end lost 2 bases, and 12 bases lay between the germline ends. The CDR3 DNA follows: TGTGCCAGCAGGGGGACCCCCCCCACAGATACGCAGTATTTT. Its protein is CASRGTPPTDTQYF.

The chain's CDR3 is CAWSEIGYTF. For the CDR3, the DNA is TGTGCCTGGAGTGAGATTGGCTACACCTTC. The rearrangement joins TRBV30 to TRBJ1-2; D gene ambiguous. Germline assignment: CDR1 GTSNPN and CDR2 SVGIG (reference sequence). Deletions cut 1 base from V and 7 bases from J, with 4 bases between. The CDR3 runs 10 residues.

The chain couples TRBV5-1 to TRBJ2-1; D is uncertain. CDR1 and CDR2 from the germline V gene are SGHRS and YFSETQ. V was pared by 5 bases and J by 7 bases, with 16 bases between. The CDR3 covers 14 residues. The CDR3 region has the DNA TGCGCCAGCAGGGACGGTCCGGCGACGAATGAGCAGTTCTTC. This codes for CASRDGPATNEQFF.